This T cell receptor beta chain was sequenced during a study of shared clonotypes between healthy human individuals. Study at large: CD4 naive and memory got three plates each, CD8 naive two, CD8 memory one.

TCRdb's copy holds only in-frame clones and misses some; the assay was immunoSEQ multiplex PCR. Here the sample spans 2 million to 3 million clones, under 95% being singletons. With 5 bases clipped from V and 2 bases from J, the junction kept 6 bases outside the gene matches. Germline loops: CDR1 SGHTA, CDR2 FQGTGA. The length of the CDR3 is 15 residues. The sequence came from a man between 18 and 35 years old in good health. Some clones in this sample may be carry-over from other donors' samples. Sequencing was carried out using naive CD4+ T cells from PBMCs. Subset noted: CD45RA+ positively selected. The gene calls are TRBV7-3 and TRBJ2-5; 9 bases agree with TRBD1. The CDR3 here is CASSPGQGPQETQYF. CDR3 bases: TGTGCCAGCAGCCCCGGACAGGGGCCTCAAGAGACCCAGTACTTC.